This T cell receptor (beta chain) appears in the sequencing data of a study of CD8 T cells in Susac syndrome (dated by TCRdb to the late 2010s). Describing the broader study: The study used repertoire sequencing to test whether antigen drove CD8+ T cell activation and differentiation in Susac syndrome. Clonality of the CD8+ T cell repertoire was compared between about a dozen healthy donors, approximately 14 Susac syndrome patients and 15 multiple sclerosis patients.

Peripheral blood CD8+ and CD4+ T cells from healthy donors, Susac syndrome patients and multiple sclerosis patients were profiled using high-throughput TCR beta sequencing. The healthy donors served as controls matched for age and sex. Bulk CD8+ and CD4+ T cells were purified magnetically by negative isolation, whereas CD8+ TEMRA cells were enriched by FACS. Blood was collected in EDTA tubes and processed within 24 hours, with PBMCs isolated through density gradient centrifugation. PBMCs intended for TCR sequencing were frozen in liquid nitrogen and were later thawed in a 37 degrees C water bath. A purity of at least 90% was achieved for sorted or isolated CD4+, CD8+ and CD8+ TEMRA cells. On the study overall, not on this receptor specifically: The number of individuals in the TCR sequencing and HLA analysis was acknowledged as relatively small.

Counted from cysteine to phenylalanine, this CDR3 has 16 amino acids. Of the read, only the CDR3 DNA is kept; its 48 bases are in frame from base 1. The junction shows trimming of 8 bases on V and 5 bases on J, plus 22 bases between the germline ends. Based on the germline V gene, the CDR1 and CDR2 sequences are MGHDK and SYGVNS. With regard to this clonotype: Its antigen is not yet known. Nothing much larger sits one base from this clone, and base qualities are not available.

RNA was extracted using the RNeasy kit, and about 0.45 to 1 ug of the RNA was reverse transcribed with random hexamers. The immunoSEQ multiplex PCR assay, which covers 54 Vbeta and 13 Jbeta segments, was used to amplify TCR beta CDR3 regions. PCR amplification bias was corrected by using a synthetic template baseline for primer optimization and computational correction. In the original analysis: Reads were annotated to V, D and J genes according to IMGT and were analyzed with immunoSEQ Analyzer, with only productive sequences retained. To calculate clonality, Shannon entropy was normalized by log2 of the number of productive unique sequences and then subtracted from one. For each patient and control, public and private clones were evaluated within the 100 most prevalent clones. Clones were defined as Susac-specific if absent from the healthy and MS cohorts, from 900 to 1,300 published viral clones and from other ImmuneACCESS disease sequences. TCRdb passed the public sequencing reads through fastp at Q25 and MiXCR, retaining productive beta sequences. Rows with a matching CDR3 protein are joined into one entry that keeps the most common DNA and genes. For this entry, the V and J calls and clone size follow TCRdb and not the study's own pipeline. Recorded for this sample are about 69,000 distinct CDR3 sequences; roughly 94% of them occurred a single time. The ten largest account for about 0.25% of the sample.

This receptor was obtained from a human donor in good health. Sequences were obtained from CD8+ T cells from PBMCs. The receptor chain draws on TRBV25-1 and TRBJ2-1; possibly the D gene is TRBD1, per 6 matching bases. The nucleotide sequence reads TGTGCCAGCCGCCCTACGCCCTGGACAGACAACAATGAGCAGTTCTTC. This gives the protein CASRPTPWTDNNEQFF.